This TCR beta chain was sequenced during a study of beta chain features in type 1 diabetes. Turning to the study itself: The patient and healthy donor groups were comparable for age, gender and cell yields. General observations from the study: Whether TCRB rearrangement is influenced by HLA type went unresolved here. With patients and controls alike, PCR might favor shorter templates to an equal degree. A moderate, significant TCRB CDR3 shortening appeared in type 1 diabetes across four CD4+ subsets.

This clone has more than one count but fewer than ten. Its antigen is currently unknown. CDR1 SGHTA and CDR2 FQGNSA come from the germline V gene. The CDR3 contains 12 residues. Deletions cut 11 bases from V and 2 bases from J, with 13 bases between. Reverse transcribing all isolated RNA meant expressed TCRB transcripts were sequenced. Repertoires were generated with immunoSEQ multiplex PCR, while TCRdb's copy carries only in-frame clones and drops some. Among roughly 120,000 clones listed, 40% were seen once. Input material: stem cell memory CD4+ T cells from blood. This chain links TRBV7-2 with TRBJ2-7; the D gene is possibly TRBD2 (6 bases). The clonotype comes from a woman under 30 in good health. CDR3 DNA: TGTGCCGTGGGGAGGTCTCCCTACGAGCAGTACTTC. It is translated as CAVGRSPYEQYF.